This T cell receptor (beta chain) derives from a study of blood T cell repertoires in COVID-19. Overall study: From the United States, Italy and Spain came samples of acute and convalescent COVID-19.

Clones were sequenced by immunoSEQ multiplex PCR, and TCRdb holds only the in-frame ones, with some missing. The sample has almost 200,000 clones; less than 90% are singletons. Deletions cut 0 bases from V and 13 bases from J, with 13 bases between. The germline V gene has CDR1 SGHRS and CDR2 YFSETQ. The CDR3 covers 12 residues. The chain links TRBV5-1 to TRBJ1-2, with D uncertain. Source material: peripheral blood. This TCR was sampled from a woman aged 70 to 79 with acute or convalescent COVID-19. The CDR3 DNA reads TGCGCCAGCAGCTTGGAAGGGTCCGCGGGCACCTTC. Protein sequence: CASSLEGSAGTF.